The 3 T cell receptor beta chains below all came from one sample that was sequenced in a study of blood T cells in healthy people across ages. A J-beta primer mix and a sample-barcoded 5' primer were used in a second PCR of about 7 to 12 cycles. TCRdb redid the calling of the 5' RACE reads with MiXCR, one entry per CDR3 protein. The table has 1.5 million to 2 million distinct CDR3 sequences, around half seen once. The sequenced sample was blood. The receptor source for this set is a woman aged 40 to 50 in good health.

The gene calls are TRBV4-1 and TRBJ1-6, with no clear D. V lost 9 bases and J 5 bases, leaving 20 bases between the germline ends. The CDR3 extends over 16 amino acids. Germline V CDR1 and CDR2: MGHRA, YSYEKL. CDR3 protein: CASTHRFGQNNSPLHF. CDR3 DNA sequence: TGCGCCAGTACCCACCGATTCGGTCAAAATAATTCACCCCTCCACTTT.

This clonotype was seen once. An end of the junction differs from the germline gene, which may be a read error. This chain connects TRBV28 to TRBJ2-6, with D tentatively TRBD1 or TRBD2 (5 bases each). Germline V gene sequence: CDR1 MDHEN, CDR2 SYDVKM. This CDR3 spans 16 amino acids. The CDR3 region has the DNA TGTGCCGGCAGTCCCGCAGGGAGCTCTGGGGCCAACGTCCTGACTTTC. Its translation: CAGSPAGSSGANVLTF.

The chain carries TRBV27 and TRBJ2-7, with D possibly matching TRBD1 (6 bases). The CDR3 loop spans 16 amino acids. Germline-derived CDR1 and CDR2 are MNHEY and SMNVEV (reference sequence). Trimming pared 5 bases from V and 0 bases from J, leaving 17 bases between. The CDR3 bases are TGTGCCAGCAGTCCGTCTACAGGGAGTAACTCCTACGAGCAGTACTTC. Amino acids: CASSPSTGSNSYEQYF.